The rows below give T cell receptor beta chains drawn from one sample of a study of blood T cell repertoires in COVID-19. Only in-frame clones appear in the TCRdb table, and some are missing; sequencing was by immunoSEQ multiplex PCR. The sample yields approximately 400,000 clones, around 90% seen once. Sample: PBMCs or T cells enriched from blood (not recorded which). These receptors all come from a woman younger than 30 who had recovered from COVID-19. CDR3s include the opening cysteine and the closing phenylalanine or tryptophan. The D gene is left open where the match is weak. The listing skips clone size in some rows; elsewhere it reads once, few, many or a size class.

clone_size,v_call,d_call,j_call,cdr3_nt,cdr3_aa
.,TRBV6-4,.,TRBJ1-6,TGTGCCAGCAGTGTCAACACCTATTCACCCCTCCACTTT,CASSVNTYSPLHF
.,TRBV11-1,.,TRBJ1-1,TGTGCCAGCAGCTTAGGGCAGGGGCTCGGGACTGAAGCTTTCTTT,CASSLGQGLGTEAFF
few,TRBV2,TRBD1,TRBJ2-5,TGTGCCAGCAGTGGCGGGGACAGGAGGGGTTCAGAGACCCAGTACTTC,CASSGGDRRGSETQYF
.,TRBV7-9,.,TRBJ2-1,TGTGCCAGCAAAATAGCAGAGGAGCAGTTCTTC,CASKIAEEQFF
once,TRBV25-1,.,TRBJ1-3,TGTGCCAGCAGTTCTCAAACTGCAGGGATCTCTGGAAACACCATATATTTT,CASSSQTAGISGNTIYF
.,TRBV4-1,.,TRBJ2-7,TGCGCCAGCAGCCAAGATGAGGACAGCACCTACGAGCAGTACTTC,CASSQDEDSTYEQYF
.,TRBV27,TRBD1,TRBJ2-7,TGTGCCAGCAGTCGCACCCGGGGGACAGGTCGATACGAGCAGTACTTC,CASSRTRGTGRYEQYF
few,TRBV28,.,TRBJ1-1,TGTGCCAGCAGTCCTCCTTTGACAGTTATGAACACTGAAGCTTTCTTT,CASSPPLTVMNTEAFF
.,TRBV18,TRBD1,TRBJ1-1,TGTGCCAGCTCTACCGGACAGGGGGGCCGACACACTGAAGCTTTCTTT,CASSTGQGGRHTEAFF
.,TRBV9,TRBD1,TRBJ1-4,TGTGCCAGCAGCCCCCACCCCCAGGGGGCCACTAATGAAAAACTGTTTTTT,CASSPHPQGATNEKLFF
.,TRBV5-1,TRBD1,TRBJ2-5,TGCGCCAGCAGCGTGGGACAGGGGGTCGGAGAGACCCAGTACTTC,CASSVGQGVGETQYF